The TCR beta chain described here comes from a study of blood T cells in healthy people across ages. At the level of the study: Capture by template switching was about one barcoded beta molecule per two T cells. Study-level findings and limits: Researchers said unsorted PBMCs prevented a conclusive naive versus antigen-experienced comparison.

Only a few counts were recorded for this clonotype. Its matching antigen is unknown. Looked up from germline, CDR1 is SGHAT and CDR2 is FQNNGV. CDR3 length equals 13 residues. V was clipped by 1 base and J by 4 bases, with 6 bases between them. Donors were healthy Caucasian individuals from Russia aged about 6 to 95. Together with a sample-barcoded 5' primer, a J-beta primer mix was included in a second PCR lasting about 6 to 11 cycles. Every molecule of cDNA carried a tag from a template-switch adaptor with 12 random nucleotides. TCRdb called the 5' RACE reads again in MiXCR, with one record for every CDR3 protein. This sample has about 1.5 million distinct CDR3 sequences, with 40% to 50% found just once.

Sequenced: blood. The source is a woman under 30 in good health. This chain links TRBV11-2 with TRBJ2-3; D is ambiguous. CDR3: CASSLGPPDTQYF. The CDR3 region has the DNA TGTGCCAGCAGCTTAGGACCCCCAGATACGCAGTATTTT.